This TCR beta chain appears in the sequencing data of a study of blood T cell repertoires in COVID-19. Study-level background: The United States, Italy and Spain supplied acute and convalescent COVID-19 samples. T cells, B-cell-depleted T cells, or PBMCs supplied cDNA or gDNA.

Per the authors' pipeline: From reference gene primer amplification, estimates of nucleated cell counts were derived. The assay was immunoSEQ multiplex PCR, and TCRdb's table has in-frame clones only and misses some. The V and J calls and clone size are taken from that table; D and trimming were inferred from the DNA. Of roughly 390,000 clones in the sample, 85% were seen once. CDR1 is SGHRS and CDR2 is YFSETQ in the germline V gene. The V gene end was trimmed by 1 base and the J gene end by 4 bases; junction bases not matched to a gene: 14. The CDR3 is 18 amino acids. The chain employs TRBV5-1 and TRBJ1-1; 9 positions match TRBD1. Material: peripheral blood. The source of this sequence is a woman aged 18-29 years with acute or convalescent COVID-19. CDR3 DNA sequence: TGCGCCAGCAGCTTGTATCCCCCAACGGGACAGGGTCGCACTGAAGCTTTCTTT. It yields the protein CASSLYPPTGQGRTEAFF.